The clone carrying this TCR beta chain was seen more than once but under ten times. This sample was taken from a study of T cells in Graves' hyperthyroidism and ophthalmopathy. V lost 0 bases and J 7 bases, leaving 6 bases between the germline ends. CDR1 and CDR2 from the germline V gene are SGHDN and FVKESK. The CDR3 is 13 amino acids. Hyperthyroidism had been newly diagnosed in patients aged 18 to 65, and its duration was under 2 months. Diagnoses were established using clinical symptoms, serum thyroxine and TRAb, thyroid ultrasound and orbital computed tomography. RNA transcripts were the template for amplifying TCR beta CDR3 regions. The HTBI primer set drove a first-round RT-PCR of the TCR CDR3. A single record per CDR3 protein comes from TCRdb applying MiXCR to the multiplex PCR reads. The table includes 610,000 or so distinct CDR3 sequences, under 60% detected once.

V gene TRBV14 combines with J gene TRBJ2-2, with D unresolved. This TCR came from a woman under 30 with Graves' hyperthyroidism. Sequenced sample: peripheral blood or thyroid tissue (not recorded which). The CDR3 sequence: CASSQDQFGELFF. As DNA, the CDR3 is TGTGCCAGCAGCCAAGATCAGTTCGGGGAGCTGTTTTTT.